These 13 T cell receptor beta chains share one sample of origin, sequenced in a study of blood T cell repertoires in COVID-19. Produced via immunoSEQ multiplex PCR; TCRdb's table is partial and in-frame only. The sample consists of about 320,000 clones, roughly 90% of them appearing once. What was sequenced was PBMCs or T cells enriched from blood (not recorded which). The receptors derive from a man between 60 and 75 years old who had recovered from COVID-19.

The J gene is TRBJ1-2, the V gene TRBV28; 7 positions agree with TRBD1. Germline lookup yields CDR1 MDHEN and CDR2 SYDVKM. V shed 4 bases and J 4 bases; nucleotides not matched to a gene: 18. The CDR3 runs to 18 residues. The CDR3 DNA is TGTGCCAGCAGTTCCCCCCCCGGAGGGGGCACAAGGAGCTATGGCTACACCTTC. Residues: CASSSPPGGGTRSYGYTF.

The gene calls are TRBV18 and TRBJ1-4; 7 positions agree with TRBD1. After removal of 2 bases from V and 8 bases from J, the junction contained 2 bases not matched to a gene. The length of the CDR3 is 13 residues. The V gene's germline CDR1 is KGHSH and CDR2 LQKENI. The CDR3 region is CASSPDRDEKLFF. CDR3 in DNA: TGTGCCAGCTCACCAGACAGGGACGAAAAACTGTTTTTT.

This clone was detected only a few times. V and J are TRBV7-2 and TRBJ2-3; 8 bases fit TRBD1. V lost 5 bases to trimming and J lost 4 bases; unmatched junction nucleotides: 8. This CDR3 comprises 15 residues. In germline, CDR1 is SGHTA, CDR2 FQGNSA. The CDR3 region has the DNA TGTGCCAGCAGCCGGACAGGGTATGGAGCAGATACGCAGTATTTT. It translates to CASSRTGYGADTQYF. Combining the CDR3 with reference TRBV7-2 and TRBJ2-3 gives the whole variable domain GAGVSQSPSNKVTEKGKDVELRCDPISGHTALYWYRQSLGQGLEFLIYFQGNSAPDKSGLPSDRFSAERTGGSVSTLTIQRTQQEDSAVYLCASSRTGYGADTQYFGPGTRLTVL.

The chain couples TRBV27 to TRBJ2-1; 13 bases are shared with TRBD2. The trim removed 7 bases at V and 6 bases at J, leaving 6 bases unmatched. The CDR3 spans 15 residues. CDR1 is MNHEY and CDR2 is SMNVEV in the germline V gene (reference sequence). The CDR3 loop reads CASTLAGGPFNEQFF. The CDR3 DNA reads TGTGCCAGCACACTAGCGGGAGGGCCCTTCAATGAGCAGTTCTTC.

In this sample, this clone turned up once. The same CDR3 also results from other DNA sequences found in this sample. This rearrangement joins TRBV7-2 to TRBJ1-5, with 7 bases that match TRBD1. Germline loops: CDR1 SGHTA, CDR2 FQGNSA. Trimming took 0 bases from V and 4 from J; bases not matched to a gene: 0. The CDR3 extends over 14 amino acids. In DNA, the CDR3 is TGTGCCAGCAGCTTAGCGACAGGGAATCAGCCCCAGCATTTT. Its protein is CASSLATGNQPQHF. Looking up the rest from reference TRBV7-2 and TRBJ1-5 gives the full variable domain: GAGVSQSPSNKVTEKGKDVELRCDPISGHTALYWYRQSLGQGLEFLIYFQGNSAPDKSGLPSDRFSAERTGGSVSTLTIQRTQQEDSAVYLCASSLATGNQPQHFGDGTRLSIL.

The sample holds one count of this clone. This rearrangement joins TRBV7-2 to TRBJ2-1; TRBD2 might be the D (6 bases). Germline V gene data show CDR1 as SGHTA and CDR2 as FQGNSA. Trimming shortened V by 2 bases and J by 4 bases, and 12 bases separated the two germline ends. The CDR3 has 15 residues. This CDR3 is CASSLWASEYNEQFF. CDR3 DNA sequence: TGTGCCAGCAGCTTATGGGCTAGCGAATACAATGAGCAGTTCTTC.

The chain links TRBV2 to TRBJ2-3; D is perhaps TRBD1 (6 bases). CDR1 and CDR2 from the germline V gene are SNHLY and FYNNEI. This CDR3 region has 14 residues. Trimming left V 6 bases short and J 0 bases short, with 10 bases between. In nucleotides, the CDR3 is TGTGCCAGCAGGACAACAGGGAGCACAGATACGCAGTATTTT. This translates into CASRTTGSTDTQYF.

This rearrangement joins TRBV9 to TRBJ2-1; weak D call: TRBD1 (5 bases). CDR3 length: 13 residues. Between the trimmed V and J ends, which lost 2 bases and 8 bases, there was a span of 11 bases. CDR1 is SGDLS and CDR2 is YYNGEE in the germline V gene. CDR3 residues: CASSVSGFDEQFF. CDR3 sequence (DNA): TGTGCCAGCAGCGTTTCAGGGTTTGATGAGCAGTTCTTC.

This clone showed up just a few times. The chain is built from TRBV7-3 and TRBJ2-1, with TRBD2 identical over 8 bases. This CDR3 has 12 residues. The junction had 9 bases not matched to a gene; V was cut back by 5 bases and J by 15 bases. From germline, CDR1 is SGHTA and CDR2 FQGTGA. This CDR3 is CASSPGRGVLFF. The DNA of the CDR3 is TGTGCCAGCAGCCCTGGGCGGGGGGTGCTGTTCTTC.

The chain carries TRBV6-5 and TRBJ1-6; 7 positions match TRBD1. The trim removed 2 bases at V and 9 bases at J, leaving 7 bases unmatched. This CDR3 comprises 15 residues. Germline CDR1 MNHEY, CDR2 SVGAGI. The CDR3 DNA is TGTGCCAGCAGTTACCTCGACAGGGTTGGTTCACCCCTCCACTTT. Its protein is CASSYLDRVGSPLHF.

The chain links TRBV7-2 to TRBJ2-7, with 10 positions matching TRBD2. V shed 8 bases, J shed 2 bases, and the junction held 12 bases outside the gene matches. Germline V CDR1 and CDR2: SGHTA, FQGNSA. The CDR3 is made up of 16 amino acids. The CDR3, as DNA: TGTGCCAGCGGGCCACTAGCGGGGAGGGGAACCTACGAGCAGTACTTC. This codes for CASGPLAGRGTYEQYF.

This CDR3 is CASSQGGTGGYGYTF. The CDR3 nucleotides read TGTGCCAGCAGCCAAGGGGGGACCGGGGGCTATGGCTACACCTTC. The V gene is TRBV3-1 (or the pseudogene TRBV3-2), the J gene TRBJ1-2, with D perhaps matching TRBD1 (5 bases). Trimming cost V 1 base and J 4 bases, with 13 bases left between them. The germline CDR1 and CDR2 sequences are LGHDT and YNNKEL (reference sequence). The CDR3 is made up of 15 amino acids.

V gene TRBV6-5 combines with J gene TRBJ1-5; weak D call: TRBD1 (5 bases). From germline, CDR1 is MNHEY and CDR2 SVGAGI. Trimming pared 6 bases from V and 7 bases from J, leaving 19 bases between. The CDR3 runs to 15 residues. The CDR3 DNA follows: TGTGCCAGCAGATCGGGGGACGGGAGGATCCAGCCCCAGCATTTT. Residues: CASRSGDGRIQPQHF.